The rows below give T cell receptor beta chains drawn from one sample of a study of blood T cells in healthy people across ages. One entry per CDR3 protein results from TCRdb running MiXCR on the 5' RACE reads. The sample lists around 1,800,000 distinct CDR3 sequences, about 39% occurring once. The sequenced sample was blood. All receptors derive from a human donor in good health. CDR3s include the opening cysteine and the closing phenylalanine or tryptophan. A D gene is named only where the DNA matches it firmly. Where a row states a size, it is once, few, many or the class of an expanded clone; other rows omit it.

cdr3_aa: CASSLPFGDTQYF; cdr3_nt: TGTGCCAGCAGCTTACCCTTCGGGGATACGCAGTATTTT; v_call: TRBV5-5; d_call: NA; clone_size: few; j_call: TRBJ2-3; cdr3_length: 13
cdr3_aa: CAISALAGESYEQYF; cdr3_nt: TGTGCCATCAGTGCCCTAGCGGGGGAGAGCTACGAGCAGTACTTC; v_call: TRBV10-3; d_call: TRBD2; clone_size: NA; j_call: TRBJ2-7; cdr3_length: 15
cdr3_aa: CASSSRTNYEQYF; cdr3_nt: TGCGCCAGCAGCTCTAGGACAAACTACGAGCAGTACTTC; v_call: TRBV5-1; d_call: NA; clone_size: NA; j_call: TRBJ2-7; cdr3_length: 13
cdr3_aa: CASSEWGTNDYNEQFF; cdr3_nt: TGTGCCAGCAGTGAATGGGGGACTAACGACTACAATGAGCAGTTCTTC; v_call: TRBV25-1; d_call: TRBD2; clone_size: NA; j_call: TRBJ2-1; cdr3_length: 16
cdr3_aa: CAIGTNQETQYF; cdr3_nt: TGTGCCATCGGGACGAACCAAGAGACCCAGTACTTC; v_call: TRBV10-3; d_call: NA; clone_size: NA; j_call: TRBJ2-5; cdr3_length: 12
cdr3_aa: CASSELNEKLFF; cdr3_nt: TGTGCCAGCAGTGAACTGAATGAAAAACTGTTTTTT; v_call: TRBV2; d_call: NA; clone_size: NA; j_call: TRBJ1-4; cdr3_length: 12
cdr3_aa: CASSSSGGYDEQYF; cdr3_nt: TGTGCCAGCAGCTCTAGCGGGGGGTATGACGAGCAGTACTTC; v_call: TRBV7-9; d_call: TRBD2; clone_size: once; j_call: TRBJ2-7; cdr3_length: 14
cdr3_aa: CAIRAASTSYEQYF; cdr3_nt: TGTGCCATCAGGGCAGCCTCTACCTCCTACGAGCAGTACTTC; v_call: TRBV10-3; d_call: NA; clone_size: NA; j_call: TRBJ2-7; cdr3_length: 14
cdr3_aa: CASRRGHEEDTQYF; cdr3_nt: TGCGCCAGCAGGCGGGGGCATGAGGAGGATACGCAGTATTTT; v_call: TRBV5-1; d_call: NA; clone_size: once; j_call: TRBJ2-3; cdr3_length: 14
cdr3_aa: CASSTGLRDSPLHF; cdr3_nt: TGTGCCAGCAGCACGGGGTTGCGGGATTCACCCCTCCACTTT; v_call: TRBV3-1; d_call: NA; clone_size: NA; j_call: TRBJ1-6; cdr3_length: 14
cdr3_aa: CSAQEQGKAKKYTTNSPLHF; cdr3_nt: TGCAGTGCCCAAGAGCAGGGGAAGGCGAAGAAATATACCACTAATTCACCCCTCCACTTT; v_call: TRBV20-1; d_call: NA; clone_size: few; j_call: TRBJ1-6; cdr3_length: 20
cdr3_aa: CASSFTFGQNNEQFF; cdr3_nt: TGTGCCAGCAGCTTCACCTTTGGACAAAACAATGAGCAGTTCTTC; v_call: TRBV7-2; d_call: NA; clone_size: NA; j_call: TRBJ2-1; cdr3_length: 15
cdr3_aa: CAWSVRGTAEKLFF; cdr3_nt: TGTGCCTGGAGTGTCCGAGGGACCGCGGAAAAACTGTTTTTT; v_call: TRBV30; d_call: NA; clone_size: NA; j_call: TRBJ1-4; cdr3_length: 14
cdr3_aa: CASSEQGARTNQPQHF; cdr3_nt: TGTGCCAGCAGTGAGCAGGGGGCGCGTACCAATCAGCCCCAGCATTTT; v_call: TRBV2; d_call: TRBD1; clone_size: NA; j_call: TRBJ1-5; cdr3_length: 16
cdr3_aa: CASSPRQVHGANVLTF; cdr3_nt: TGTGCCAGCAGCCCAAGACAGGTACATGGGGCCAACGTCCTGACTTTC; v_call: TRBV7-2; d_call: NA; clone_size: few; j_call: TRBJ2-6; cdr3_length: 16